This T cell receptor beta chain was recovered during a study of tumor-infiltrating lymphocytes in localized non-small cell lung cancer. Broader study findings: T-cell fraction did not differ between immunotypes IM1 and IM2. Recurrence-free survival showed no association with tumor T-cell fraction. Compared with uninvolved lung, tumors showed higher T cell infiltration by TCRbeta sequencing. Available tissue quantity limited TCR sequencing to a patient subset.

Notes on this clone: Its antigen is as yet unknown.

The protocol was immunoSEQ multiplex PCR, while the TCRdb copy is restricted to in-frame clones and leaves out a portion. Here the sample spans some 10,000 clones, nearly 65% being singletons. With V trimmed by 1 base and J by 2 bases, 1 base remained unmatched. Germline V CDR1 and CDR2: SGHNT, YENEEA. The CDR3 totals 15 residues. The chain uses TRBV11-3 and TRBJ2-1; 8 nucleotides match TRBD2. Sequenced sample: lung tumor tissue. This TCR was recovered from a human donor with non-small cell lung cancer. CDR3: CASSLAGGPYNEQFF. In DNA, the CDR3 is TGTGCCAGCAGCTTAGCGGGGGGGCCCTACAATGAGCAGTTCTTC.